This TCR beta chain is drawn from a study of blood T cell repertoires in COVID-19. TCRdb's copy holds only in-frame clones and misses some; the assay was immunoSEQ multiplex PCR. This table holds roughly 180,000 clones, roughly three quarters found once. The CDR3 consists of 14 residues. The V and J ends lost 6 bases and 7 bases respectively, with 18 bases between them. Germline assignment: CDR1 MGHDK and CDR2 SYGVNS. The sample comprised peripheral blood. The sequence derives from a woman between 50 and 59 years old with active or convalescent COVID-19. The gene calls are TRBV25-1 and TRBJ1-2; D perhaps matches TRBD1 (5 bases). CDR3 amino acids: CASRPPAGLGGYTF. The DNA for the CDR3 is TGTGCCAGCAGGCCACCAGCAGGGCTCGGTGGCTACACCTTC.